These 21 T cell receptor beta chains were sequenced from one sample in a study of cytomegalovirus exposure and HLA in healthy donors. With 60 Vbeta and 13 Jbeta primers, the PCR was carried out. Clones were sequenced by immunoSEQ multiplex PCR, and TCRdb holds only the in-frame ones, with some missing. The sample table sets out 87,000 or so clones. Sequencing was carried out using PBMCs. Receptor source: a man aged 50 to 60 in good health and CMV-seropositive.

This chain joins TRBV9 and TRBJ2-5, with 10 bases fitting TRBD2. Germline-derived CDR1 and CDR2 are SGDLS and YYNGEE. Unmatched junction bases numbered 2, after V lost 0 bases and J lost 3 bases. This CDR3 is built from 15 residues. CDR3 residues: CASSVGTSGEETQYF. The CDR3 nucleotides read TGTGCCAGCAGCGTAGGGACTAGCGGAGAAGAGACCCAGTACTTC. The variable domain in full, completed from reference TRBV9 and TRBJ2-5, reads DSGVTQTPKHLITATGQRVTLRCSPRSGDLSVYWYQQSLDQGLQFLIQYYNGEERAKGNILERFSAQQFPDLHSELNLSSLELGDSALYFCASSVGTSGEETQYFGPGTRLLVL.

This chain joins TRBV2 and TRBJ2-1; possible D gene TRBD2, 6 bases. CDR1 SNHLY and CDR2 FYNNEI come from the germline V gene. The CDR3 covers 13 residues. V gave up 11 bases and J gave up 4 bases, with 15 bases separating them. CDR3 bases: TGTGCCTCAGACTTGCGGGATTACAATGAGCAGTTCTTC. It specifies CASDLRDYNEQFF.

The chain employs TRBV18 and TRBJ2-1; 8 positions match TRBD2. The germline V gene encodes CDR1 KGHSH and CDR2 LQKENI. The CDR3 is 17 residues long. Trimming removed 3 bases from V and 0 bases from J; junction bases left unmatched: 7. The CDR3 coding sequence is TGTGCCAGCTCACCGCTTGGACTAGCTAGCTCCTACAATGAGCAGTTCTTC. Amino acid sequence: CASSPLGLASSYNEQFF.

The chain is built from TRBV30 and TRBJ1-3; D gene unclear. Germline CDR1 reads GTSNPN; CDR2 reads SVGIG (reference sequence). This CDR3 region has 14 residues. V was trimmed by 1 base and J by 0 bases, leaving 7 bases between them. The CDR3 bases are TGTGCCTGGAGTGGGTTTAGCTCTGGAAACACCATATATTTT. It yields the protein CAWSGFSSGNTIYF. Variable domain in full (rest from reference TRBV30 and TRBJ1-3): SQTIHQWPATLVQPVGSPLSLECTVEGTSNPNLYWYRQAAGRGLQLLFYSVGIGQISSEVPQNLSASRPQDRQFILSSKKLLLSDSGFYLCAWSGFSSGNTIYFGEGSWLTVV.

The CDR3 region is CASRVTTGDYGYTF. The CDR3 DNA follows: TGCGCCAGCAGAGTTACAACAGGGGACTATGGCTACACCTTC. The chain uses TRBV5-1 and TRBJ1-2; TRBD1 agrees at 7 bases. Germline CDR1 SGHRS, CDR2 YFSETQ. With 5 bases clipped from V and 3 bases from J, the junction kept 7 bases outside the gene matches. The CDR3 runs to 14 residues.

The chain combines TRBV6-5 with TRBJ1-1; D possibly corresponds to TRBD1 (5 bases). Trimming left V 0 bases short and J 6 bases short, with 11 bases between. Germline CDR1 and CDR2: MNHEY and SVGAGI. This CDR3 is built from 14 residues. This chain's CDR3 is CASSYSIARAEAFF. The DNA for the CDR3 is TGTGCCAGCAGTTACTCGATAGCCAGGGCTGAAGCTTTCTTT.

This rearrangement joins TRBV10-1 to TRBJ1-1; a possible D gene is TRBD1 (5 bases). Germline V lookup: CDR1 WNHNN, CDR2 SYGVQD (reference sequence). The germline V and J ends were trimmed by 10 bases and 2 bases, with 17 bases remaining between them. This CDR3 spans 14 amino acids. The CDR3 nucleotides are TGCGCCAACCCCCCCAGGGTTCGAAACACTGAAGCTTTCTTT. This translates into CANPPRVRNTEAFF.

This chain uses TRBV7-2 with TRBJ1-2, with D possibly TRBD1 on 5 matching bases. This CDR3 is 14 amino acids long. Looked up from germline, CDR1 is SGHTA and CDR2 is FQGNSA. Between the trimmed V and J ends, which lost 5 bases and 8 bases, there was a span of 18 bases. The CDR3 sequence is CASSLVPQGFGYTF. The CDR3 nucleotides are TGTGCCAGCAGCCTAGTCCCCCAGGGTTTCGGCTACACCTTC.

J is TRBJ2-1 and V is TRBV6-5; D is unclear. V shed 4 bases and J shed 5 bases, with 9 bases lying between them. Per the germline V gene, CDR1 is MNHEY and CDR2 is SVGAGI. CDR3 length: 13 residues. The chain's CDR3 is CASSLSPNNEQFF. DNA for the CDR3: TGTGCCAGCAGTTTGAGCCCTAACAATGAGCAGTTCTTC.

The CDR3 DNA reads as TGTGCCAGCAGCTTCTACGGGGTGCGCTATGGCTACACCTTC. This encodes CASSFYGVRYGYTF. The J gene is TRBJ1-2, the V gene TRBV5-5; D is unresolved. Germline CDR1 reads SGHKS; CDR2 reads YYEKEE (reference sequence). This CDR3 contains 14 residues. Between the trimmed V and J ends, which lost 2 bases and 4 bases, there was a span of 12 bases.

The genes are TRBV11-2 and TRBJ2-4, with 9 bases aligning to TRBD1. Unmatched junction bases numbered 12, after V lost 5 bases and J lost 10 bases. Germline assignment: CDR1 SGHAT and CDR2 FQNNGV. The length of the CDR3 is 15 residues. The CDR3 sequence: CASSPRQGDFAIQYF. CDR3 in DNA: TGTGCCAGCAGCCCGCGACAGGGGGATTTCGCTATTCAGTACTTC. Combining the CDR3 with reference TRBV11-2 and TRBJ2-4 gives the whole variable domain EAGVAQSPRYKIIEKRQSVAFWCNPISGHATLYWYQQILGQGPKLLIQFQNNGVVDDSQLPKDRFSAERLKGVDSTLKIQPAKLEDSAVYLCASSPRQGDFAIQYFGAGTRLSVL.

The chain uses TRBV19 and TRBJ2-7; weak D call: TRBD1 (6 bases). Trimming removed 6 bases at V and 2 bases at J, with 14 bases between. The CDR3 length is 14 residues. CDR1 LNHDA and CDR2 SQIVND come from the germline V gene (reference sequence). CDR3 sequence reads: CASRKTGSAYEQYF. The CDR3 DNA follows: TGTGCCAGTAGAAAGACAGGCTCAGCCTACGAGCAGTACTTC.

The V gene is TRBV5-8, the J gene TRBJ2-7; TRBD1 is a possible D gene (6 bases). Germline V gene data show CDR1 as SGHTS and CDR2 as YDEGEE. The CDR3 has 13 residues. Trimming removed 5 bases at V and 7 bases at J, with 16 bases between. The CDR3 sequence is CASSWGRGTEQYF. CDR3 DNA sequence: TGTGCCAGCAGTTGGGGTAGGGGGACGGAGCAGTACTTC. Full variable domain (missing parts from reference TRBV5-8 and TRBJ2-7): EAGVTQSPTHLIKTRGQQATLRCSPISGHTSVYWYQQALGLGLQFLLWYDEGEERNRGNFPPRFSGRQFPNYSSELNVNALELEDSALYLCASSWGRGTEQYFGPGTRLTVT.

The CDR3 here is CASSQDPAGQAYGYTF. The DNA for the CDR3 is TGTGCCAGCAGCCAAGATCCGGCAGGGCAGGCTTATGGCTACACCTTC. This chain uses TRBV4-2 with TRBJ1-2; TRBD1 might be the D (5 bases). Deletions cut 0 bases from V and 5 bases from J, with 16 bases between. CDR1 LGHNA and CDR2 YNFKEQ come from the germline V gene. The CDR3 runs 16 residues.

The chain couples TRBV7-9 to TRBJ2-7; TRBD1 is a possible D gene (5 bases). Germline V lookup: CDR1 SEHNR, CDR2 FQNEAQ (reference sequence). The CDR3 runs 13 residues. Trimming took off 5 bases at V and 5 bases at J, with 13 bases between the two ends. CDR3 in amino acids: CASSETEVNEQYF. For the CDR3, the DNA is TGTGCCAGCAGCGAGACAGAAGTGAACGAGCAGTACTTC.

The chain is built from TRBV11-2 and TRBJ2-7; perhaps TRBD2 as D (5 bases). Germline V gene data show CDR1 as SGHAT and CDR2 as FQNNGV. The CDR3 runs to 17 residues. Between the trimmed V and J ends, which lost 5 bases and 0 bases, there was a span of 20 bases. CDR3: CASSVVGSRVGSYEQYV. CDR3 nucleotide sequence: TGTGCCAGCAGCGTAGTAGGTTCGAGGGTCGGCTCCTACGAGCAGTACGTC.

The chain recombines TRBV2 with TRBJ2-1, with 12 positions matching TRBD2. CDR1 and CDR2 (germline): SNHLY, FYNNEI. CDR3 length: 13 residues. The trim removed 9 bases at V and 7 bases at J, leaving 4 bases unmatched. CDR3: CARGLAGGNEQFF. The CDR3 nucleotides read TGTGCCAGGGGACTAGCGGGTGGGAATGAGCAGTTCTTC.

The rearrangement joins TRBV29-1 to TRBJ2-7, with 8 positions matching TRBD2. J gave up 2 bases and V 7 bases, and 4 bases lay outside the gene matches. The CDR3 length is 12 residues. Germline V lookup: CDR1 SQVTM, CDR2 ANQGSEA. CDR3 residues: CSAGRGPYEQYF. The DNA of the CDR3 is TGCAGCGCCGGGAGGGGCCCCTACGAGCAGTACTTC.

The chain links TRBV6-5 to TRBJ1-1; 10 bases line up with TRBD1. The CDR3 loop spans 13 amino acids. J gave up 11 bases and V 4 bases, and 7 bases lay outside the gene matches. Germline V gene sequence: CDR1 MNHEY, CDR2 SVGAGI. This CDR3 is CASSSTTGGEAFF. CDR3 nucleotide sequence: TGTGCCAGCAGTTCCACGACAGGGGGCGAGGCTTTCTTT.

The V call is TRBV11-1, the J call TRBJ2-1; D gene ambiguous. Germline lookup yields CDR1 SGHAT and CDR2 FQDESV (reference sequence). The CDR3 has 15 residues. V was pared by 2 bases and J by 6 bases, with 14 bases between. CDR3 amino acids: CASSLMGAATNEQFF. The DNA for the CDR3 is TGTGCCAGCAGCTTAATGGGCGCCGCGACCAATGAGCAGTTCTTC.

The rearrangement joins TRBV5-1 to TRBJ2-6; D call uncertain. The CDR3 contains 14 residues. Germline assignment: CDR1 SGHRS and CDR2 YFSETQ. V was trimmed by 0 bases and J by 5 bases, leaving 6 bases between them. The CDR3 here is CASSLVPWANVLTF. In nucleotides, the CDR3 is TGCGCCAGCAGCTTGGTCCCCTGGGCCAACGTCCTGACTTTC.